This paragraph covers one T cell receptor (beta chain) sequence. The target antigen is unknown. This entry belongs to a study of early T cells in non-severe SARS-CoV-2 infection. General study points: Private and CD4 specificities were missed by VDJdb matching, which favored anti-spike CD8 responses.

Each CDR3 protein gets one entry after TCRdb re-called the 5' RACE reads with MiXCR. The sample includes around 98,000 distinct CDR3 sequences, 9.5% to 11% of them seen just once. The clonotype comes from an adult who was a healthcare worker with PCR-confirmed SARS-CoV-2 infection or an uninfected control (not recorded which). Sequenced input: whole blood.

The DNA for the CDR3 is TGTGCCAGCAGTCCTACTGGACAGGGGGACATTCAGTACTTC. Translation gives CASSPTGQGDIQYF. The chain links TRBV12-3 or TRBV12-4 to TRBJ2-4, with 10 bases lining up with TRBD1. Germline trimming cut 5 bases from V and 8 bases from J; bases unmatched to any gene: 6. The CDR3 consists of 14 residues.